This T cell receptor (beta chain) appears in the sequencing data of a study of shared clonotypes between healthy human individuals. For the study at large: CD8 memory received one plate per donor, CD8 naive two, CD4 memory three and CD4 naive three.

Comment on this clone: The antigen is undetermined.

Germline CDR1 and CDR2: LNHDA and SQIVND (reference sequence). J was trimmed by 1 base and V by 4 bases; bases with no gene match: 5. The CDR3 consists of 15 residues. In the authors' workflow: Owing to the provision of junction-only sequences devoid of quality scores by immunoSEQ, filtering differed. The method was immunoSEQ multiplex PCR; TCRdb's version includes in-frame clones alone and lacks a portion of them. The DNA was the basis for D and trimming; V, J and clone size are from that table. The data hold some 790,000 clones, with about two thirds observed a single time. General study findings and limits: With few donors, the genetic and exposure-history diversity represented was limited.

J is TRBJ2-5 and V is TRBV19; TRBD2 agrees at 8 bases. This TCR came from a woman aged 25 to 45 in good health. The material sequenced was memory CD4+ T cells sorted from blood. Documented subset: CD45RA-negative fraction. The CDR3 spells CASSRTGGTQETQYF. The CDR3 nucleotides are TGTGCCAGTAGTAGGACGGGGGGGACCCAAGAGACCCAGTACTTC.